A single sample is the source of the 6 T cell receptor beta chains below, sequenced in a study of CD8+ T cells in alopecia areata (dated by TCRdb to 2017 to 2018). Receptor amplification or capture employed the immunoSEQ multiplex PCR assay. To provide template for TCR sequencing, every sample had RNA extracted and reverse transcribed into cDNA. TCRdb carries this immuneACCESS record with in-frame sequences only. Its versions omit some clonotypes, under half of them owing to an unresolved V gene in the studies checked, with the rest unexplained. Across this sample there are 120,000 or so clones, with 55% to 80% seen only once. 2.8% of the sample is held by the ten biggest clonotypes. Source material: CD4+ T cells sorted from blood. The receptors originated from a human donor in good health.

This clone has a handful of counts. CDR3 loop: CSVDQGAYGYTF. DNA of the CDR3: TGCAGCGTCGACCAAGGAGCCTATGGCTACACCTTC. The chain carries TRBV29-1 and TRBJ1-2; D is unclear. V dropped 6 bases and J dropped 4 bases, with 12 bases sitting between them. Germline values: CDR1 SQVTM, CDR2 ANQGSEA. The CDR3 consists of 12 residues.

This clone turned up a few times. V and J are TRBV2 and TRBJ2-3, with D possibly matching TRBD1 (5 bases). Trimming cost V 8 bases and J 4 bases, with 13 bases left between them. Looked up from germline, CDR1 is SNHLY and CDR2 is FYNNEI. CDR3 length: 13 residues. The CDR3 DNA follows: TGTGCCAGCTCCAGGGCTCGGGCAGATACGCAGTATTTT. It yields the protein CASSRARADTQYF.

The chain joins TRBV10-3 to TRBJ1-1, with 10 bases lining up with TRBD1. Trimming removed 6 bases from V and 5 bases from J; junction bases left unmatched: 6. CDR1 is ENHRY, CDR2 SYGVKD, per germline. The CDR3 runs to 14 residues. The CDR3: CAIRTGTGATEAFF. The DNA for the CDR3 is TGTGCCATCAGGACCGGGACAGGGGCGACTGAAGCTTTCTTT.

The genes are TRBV5-6 and TRBJ2-5; the match to TRBD1 covers 9 bases. Looked up from germline, CDR1 is SGHDT and CDR2 is YYEEEE. This CDR3 comprises 14 residues. The V and J ends lost 4 bases and 5 bases, in that order; junction bases with no gene match: 6. The CDR3, as DNA: TGTGCCAGCAGCAAACCACAGGGGGCCGAGACCCAGTACTTC. Translating gives CASSKPQGAETQYF.

The chain couples TRBV18 to TRBJ1-2; D is undetermined. The V and J ends lost 6 bases and 7 bases respectively, with 18 bases between them. This CDR3 comprises 14 residues. The germline V gene has CDR1 KGHSH and CDR2 LQKENI. CDR3 amino acids: CASSLWEREPGYTF. The DNA of the CDR3 is TGTGCCAGCTCCCTGTGGGAGAGGGAGCCTGGCTACACCTTC.

The rearrangement links TRBV18 to TRBJ2-4; D gene uncertain. Trimming shortened V by 4 bases and J by 0 bases, and 13 bases separated the two germline ends. The length of the CDR3 is 16 residues. Germline-derived CDR1 and CDR2 are KGHSH and LQKENI. For the CDR3, the DNA is TGTGCCAGCTCACTGGCAGGCGCTCTAGCCAAAAACATTCAGTACTTC. Its protein is CASSLAGALAKNIQYF.